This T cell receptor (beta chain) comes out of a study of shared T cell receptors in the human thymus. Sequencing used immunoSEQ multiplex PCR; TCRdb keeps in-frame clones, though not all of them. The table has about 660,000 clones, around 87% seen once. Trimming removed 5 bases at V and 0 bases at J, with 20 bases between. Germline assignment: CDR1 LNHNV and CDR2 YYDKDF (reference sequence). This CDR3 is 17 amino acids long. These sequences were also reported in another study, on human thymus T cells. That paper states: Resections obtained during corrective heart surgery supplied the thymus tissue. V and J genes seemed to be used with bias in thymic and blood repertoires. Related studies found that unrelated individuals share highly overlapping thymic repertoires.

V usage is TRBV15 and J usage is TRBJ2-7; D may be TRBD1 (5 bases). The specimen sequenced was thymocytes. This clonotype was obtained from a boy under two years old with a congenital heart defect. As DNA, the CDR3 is TGTGCCACCAGCGCGTCCTTTGGCAGGGCCAGCTCCTACGAGCAGTACTTC. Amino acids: CATSASFGRASSYEQYF.